This TCR beta chain was identified during a study of cytomegalovirus exposure and HLA in healthy donors. This table comes from immunoSEQ multiplex PCR, and its TCRdb copy is limited to in-frame clones, with some not included. Of some 260,000 clones listed, about nine tenths were seen once; the top ten hold 3% to 3.5%. The validation cohort, a group of 120 or so subjects, included the donors and was separate from the approximately 660-subject first cohort. Germline assignment: CDR1 MNHEY and CDR2 SVGAGI. CDR3 length equals 14 residues. V dropped 5 bases and J dropped 5 bases, with 12 bases sitting between them.

The receptor was derived from a woman in her 30s in good health and CMV-seronegative. Material: PBMCs. The chain recombines TRBV6-5 with TRBJ2-2; D gene unclear. The CDR3 loop is CASSPMGGTGELFF. Written as DNA, the CDR3 is TGTGCCAGCAGTCCAATGGGCGGAACCGGGGAGCTGTTTTTT.